This T cell receptor beta chain was identified in a study of T cell repertoires in cytomegalovirus infection. Study-level background: Public TCR beta signatures provided an indication of both CMV infection and a matching HLA type.

The J segment lost 0 bases and the V segment lost 4 bases, leaving 9 bases of the junction unmatched. The length of the CDR3 is 17 residues. Looked up from germline, CDR1 is KGHDR and CDR2 is SFDVKD. TCRdb fed the reads into MiXCR, producing one record per CDR3 protein. The repertoire holds hundreds of thousands of distinct CDR3 sequences, with approximately 34% as singletons. V and J are TRBV24-1 and TRBJ2-5, with 8 bases that match TRBD1. The TCR sequence derives from a human donor in good health (CMV status not recorded). Some clones in this sample may be carry-over from other donors' samples. Sequencing used PBMCs. CDR3 sequence: CATSDLTETGDQETQYF. CDR3 sequence (DNA): TGTGCCACCAGTGACCTCACGGAGACAGGGGACCAAGAGACCCAGTACTTC.